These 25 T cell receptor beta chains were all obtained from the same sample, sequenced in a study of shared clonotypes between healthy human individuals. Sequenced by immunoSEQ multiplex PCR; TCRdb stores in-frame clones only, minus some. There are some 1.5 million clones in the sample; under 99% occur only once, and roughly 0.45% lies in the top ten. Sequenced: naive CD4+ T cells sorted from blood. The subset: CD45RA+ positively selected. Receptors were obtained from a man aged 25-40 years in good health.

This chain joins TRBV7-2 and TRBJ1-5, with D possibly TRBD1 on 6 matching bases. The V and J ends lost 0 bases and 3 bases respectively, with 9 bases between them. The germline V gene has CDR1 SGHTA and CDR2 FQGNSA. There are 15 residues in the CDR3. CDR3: CASSLAGTINQPQHF. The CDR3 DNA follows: TGTGCCAGCAGCTTAGCCGGGACAATCAATCAGCCCCAGCATTTT.

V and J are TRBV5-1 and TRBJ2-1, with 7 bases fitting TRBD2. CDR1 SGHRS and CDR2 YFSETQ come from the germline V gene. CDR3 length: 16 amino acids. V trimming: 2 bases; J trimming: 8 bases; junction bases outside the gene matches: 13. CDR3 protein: CASSLVGGSLGDEQFF. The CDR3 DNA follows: TGCGCCAGCAGCTTAGTAGGCGGGAGTTTGGGCGATGAGCAGTTCTTC.

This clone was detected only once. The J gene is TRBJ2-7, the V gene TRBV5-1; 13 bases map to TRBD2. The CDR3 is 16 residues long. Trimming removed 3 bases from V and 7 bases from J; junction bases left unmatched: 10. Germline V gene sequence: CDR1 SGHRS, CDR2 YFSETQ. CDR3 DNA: TGCGCCAGCAGCTACCTAACTAGCGGGAGGGCCGAAGAGCAGTACTTC. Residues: CASSYLTSGRAEEQYF.

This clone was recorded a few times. As DNA, the CDR3 is TGCAGCGCCGGGAGTACGAATGAAAAACTGTTTTTT. This codes for CSAGSTNEKLFF. The chain carries TRBV29-1 and TRBJ1-4; D ambiguous. CDR3 length: 12 amino acids. V was shortened by 7 bases and J by 5 bases, with 11 bases between the two germline ends. The germline gives CDR1 SQVTM, CDR2 ANQGSEA.

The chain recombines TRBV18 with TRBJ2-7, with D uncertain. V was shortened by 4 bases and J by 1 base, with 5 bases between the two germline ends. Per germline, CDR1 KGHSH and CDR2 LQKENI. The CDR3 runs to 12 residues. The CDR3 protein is CASSLESYEQYF. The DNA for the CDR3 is TGTGCCAGCTCACTAGAGTCCTACGAGCAGTACTTC.

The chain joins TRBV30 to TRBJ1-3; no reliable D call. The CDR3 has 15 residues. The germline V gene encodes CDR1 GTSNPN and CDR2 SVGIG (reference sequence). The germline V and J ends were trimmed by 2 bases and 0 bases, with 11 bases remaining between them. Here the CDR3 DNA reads TGTGCCTGGAGTAAGAAAGGCTTCTCTGGAAACACCATATATTTT. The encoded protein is CAWSKKGFSGNTIYF.

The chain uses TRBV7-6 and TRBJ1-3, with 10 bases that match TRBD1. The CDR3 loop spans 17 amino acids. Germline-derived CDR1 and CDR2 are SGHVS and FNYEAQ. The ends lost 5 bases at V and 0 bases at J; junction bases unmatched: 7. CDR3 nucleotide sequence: TGTGCCAGCAGCCCTCGGACAGGGGGGAGCTCTGGAAACACCATATATTTT. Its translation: CASSPRTGGSSGNTIYF.

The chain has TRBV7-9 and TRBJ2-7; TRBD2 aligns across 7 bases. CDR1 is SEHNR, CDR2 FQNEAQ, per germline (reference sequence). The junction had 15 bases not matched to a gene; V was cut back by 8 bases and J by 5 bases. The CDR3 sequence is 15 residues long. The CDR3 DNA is TGTGCCAGCCAGGAAGCGGGGTTGGTTCGGGACGAGCAGTACTTC. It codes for CASQEAGLVRDEQYF.

CDR3 bases: TGCGCCAGCAGCGGAGACCGGGGGACTGAAGCTTTCTTT. It codes for CASSGDRGTEAFF. The chain couples TRBV4-3 to TRBJ1-1; a possible D gene is TRBD1 (5 bases). The V end lost 5 bases, the J end lost 5 bases, and 12 bases lay between the germline ends. Germline V gene sequence: CDR1 LGHNA, CDR2 YSLEER. This CDR3 has 13 residues.

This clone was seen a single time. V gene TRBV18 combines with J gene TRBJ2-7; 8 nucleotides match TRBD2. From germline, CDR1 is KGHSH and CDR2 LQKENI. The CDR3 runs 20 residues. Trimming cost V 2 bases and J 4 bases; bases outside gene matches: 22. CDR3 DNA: TGTGCCAGCTCACCAACCCTCGGGGGAGGGCGGCTAGCGGGCTTTTACGAGCAGTACTTC. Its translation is CASSPTLGGGRLAGFYEQYF.

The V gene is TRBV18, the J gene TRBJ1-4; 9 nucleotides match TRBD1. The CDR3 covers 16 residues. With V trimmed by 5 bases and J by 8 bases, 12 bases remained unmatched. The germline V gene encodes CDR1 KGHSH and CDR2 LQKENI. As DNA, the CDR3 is TGTGCCAGCTCAGCAAACAGGGGGCCGGCAGTCGAAAAACTGTTTTTT. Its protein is CASSANRGPAVEKLFF.

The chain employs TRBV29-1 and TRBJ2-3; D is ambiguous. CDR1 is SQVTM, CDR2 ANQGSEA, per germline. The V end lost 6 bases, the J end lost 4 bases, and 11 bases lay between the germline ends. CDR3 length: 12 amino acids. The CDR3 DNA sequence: TGCAGCGTCCGCCCAACAGCAGATACGCAGTATTTT. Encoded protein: CSVRPTADTQYF.

CDR3 coding DNA: TGTGCCAGCAGCGCTAGCGGGAGGCCGCCCTACGAGCAGTACTTC. Its translation: CASSASGRPPYEQYF. This sequence joins TRBV28 and TRBJ2-7; 11 nucleotides align to TRBD2. Germline loops: CDR1 MDHEN, CDR2 SYDVKM. V lost 6 bases to trimming and J lost 2 bases; unmatched junction nucleotides: 6. There are 15 residues in the CDR3.

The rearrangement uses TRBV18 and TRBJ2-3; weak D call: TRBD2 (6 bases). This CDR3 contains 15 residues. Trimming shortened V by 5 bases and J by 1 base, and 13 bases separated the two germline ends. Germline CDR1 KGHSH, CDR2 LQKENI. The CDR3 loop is CASSSRLVGTDTQYF. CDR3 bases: TGTGCCAGCTCATCAAGACTAGTTGGCACAGATACGCAGTATTTT.

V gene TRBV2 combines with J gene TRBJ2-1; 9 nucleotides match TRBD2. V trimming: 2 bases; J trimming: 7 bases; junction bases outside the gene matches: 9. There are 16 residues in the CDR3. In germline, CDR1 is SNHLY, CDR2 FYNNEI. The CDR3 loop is CASSEFGLAGKNEQFF. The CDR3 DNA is TGTGCCAGCAGTGAATTCGGGCTAGCGGGAAAGAATGAGCAGTTCTTC.

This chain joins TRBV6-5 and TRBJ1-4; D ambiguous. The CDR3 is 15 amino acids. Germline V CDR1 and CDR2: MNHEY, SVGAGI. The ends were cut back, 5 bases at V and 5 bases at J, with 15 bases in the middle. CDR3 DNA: TGTGCCAGCAGTATGGGGTTTCACCAGAATGAAAAACTGTTTTTT. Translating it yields CASSMGFHQNEKLFF.

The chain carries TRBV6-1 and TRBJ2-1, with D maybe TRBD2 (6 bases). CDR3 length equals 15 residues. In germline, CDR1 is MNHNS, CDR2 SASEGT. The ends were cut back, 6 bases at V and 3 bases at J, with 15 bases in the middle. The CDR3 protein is CASRGTALYYNEQFF. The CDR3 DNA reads TGTGCCAGCAGAGGGACTGCATTATACTACAATGAGCAGTTCTTC.

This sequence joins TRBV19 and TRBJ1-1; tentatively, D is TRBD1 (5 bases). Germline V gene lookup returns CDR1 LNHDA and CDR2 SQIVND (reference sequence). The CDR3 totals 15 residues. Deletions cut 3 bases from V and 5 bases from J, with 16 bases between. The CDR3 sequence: CASSIYPGGTTEAFF. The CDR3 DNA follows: TGTGCCAGTAGTATTTATCCCGGTGGGACGACTGAAGCTTTCTTT.

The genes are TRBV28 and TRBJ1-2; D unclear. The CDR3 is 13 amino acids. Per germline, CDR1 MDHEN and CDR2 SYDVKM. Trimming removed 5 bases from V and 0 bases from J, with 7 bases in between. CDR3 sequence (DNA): TGTGCCAGCAGTGAGGGAGCTAACTATGGCTACACCTTC. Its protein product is CASSEGANYGYTF.

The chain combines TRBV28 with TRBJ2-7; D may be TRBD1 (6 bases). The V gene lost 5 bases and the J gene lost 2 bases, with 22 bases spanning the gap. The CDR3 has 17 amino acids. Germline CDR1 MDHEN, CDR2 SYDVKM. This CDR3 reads CASSLGPSGARAYEQYF. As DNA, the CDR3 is TGTGCCAGCAGTCTAGGGCCATCAGGGGCGCGGGCCTACGAGCAGTACTTC.

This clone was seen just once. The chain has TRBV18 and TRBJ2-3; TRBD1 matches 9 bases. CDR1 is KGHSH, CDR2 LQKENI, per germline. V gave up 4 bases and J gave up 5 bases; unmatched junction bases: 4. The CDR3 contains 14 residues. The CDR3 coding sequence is TGTGCCAGCTCACTCGGACAGGGGTTAGATACGCAGTATTTT. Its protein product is CASSLGQGLDTQYF.

The CDR3 here is CASSVEKSSYNEQFF. The CDR3 DNA reads TGTGCCAGCAGCGTAGAAAAAAGCTCCTACAATGAGCAGTTCTTC. This chain joins TRBV9 and TRBJ2-1; D is uncertain. This CDR3 comprises 15 residues. Germline V CDR1 and CDR2: SGDLS, YYNGEE. V lost 0 bases and J lost 0, with 7 bases in between.

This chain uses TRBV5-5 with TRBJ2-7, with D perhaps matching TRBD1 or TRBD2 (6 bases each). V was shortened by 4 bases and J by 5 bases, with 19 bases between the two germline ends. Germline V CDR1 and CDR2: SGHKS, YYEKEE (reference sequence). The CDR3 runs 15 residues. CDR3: CASSRDAMGGHEQYF. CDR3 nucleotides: TGTGCCAGCAGCCGGGACGCGATGGGGGGCCACGAGCAGTACTTC.

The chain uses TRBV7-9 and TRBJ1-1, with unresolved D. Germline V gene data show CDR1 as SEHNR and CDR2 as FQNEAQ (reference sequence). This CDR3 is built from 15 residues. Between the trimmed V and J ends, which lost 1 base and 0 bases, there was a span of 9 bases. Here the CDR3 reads CASSLVDELNTEAFF. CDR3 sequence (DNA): TGTGCCAGCAGCTTAGTCGACGAGTTGAACACTGAAGCTTTCTTT. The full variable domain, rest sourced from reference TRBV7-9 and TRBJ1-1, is DTGVSQNPRHKITKRGQNVTFRCDPISEHNRLYWYRQTLGQGPEFLTYFQNEAQLEKSRLLSDRFSAERPKGSFSTLEIQRTEQGDSAMYLCASSLVDELNTEAFFGQGTRLTVV.

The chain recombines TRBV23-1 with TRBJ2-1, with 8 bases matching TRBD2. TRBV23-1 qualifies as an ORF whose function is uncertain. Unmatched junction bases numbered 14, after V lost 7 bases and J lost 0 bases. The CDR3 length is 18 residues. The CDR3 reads CASTPLRLAPSSYNEQFF. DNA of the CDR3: TGCGCCAGCACTCCCCTGAGACTAGCGCCAAGCTCCTACAATGAGCAGTTCTTC.